This TCR beta chain is from a study of CXCR3-negative and CXCR3-positive naive CD8 T cells (dated by TCRdb to between 2019 and 2020). About the study as a whole: In total, some 140 million TRB reads were obtained, corresponding to roughly 1.5 +/- 0.3 million reads per library. Diversity and physicochemical repertoire analyses covered about a dozen donors pooled from two independent experiments. Naive subsets from 5 or 6 donors and memory cells from 3 donors were included in the TRBV-TRBJ cluster analysis.

Study-wide findings and limitations: TRB CDR3s from CXCR3-positive naive cells showed higher hydrophobicity (lower Kidera factor 4), lower energy, and higher strength and volume indices than CXCR3-negative naive cells. Because surface CD5, which has been linked to self-reactivity in mice, was comparable between naive subsets, TCR interaction strength was also inferred from TRB CDR3 physicochemical properties. CXCR3 expression partially decreased after cryopreservation, so most assays used freshly isolated PBMCs. Naive CXCR3-negative and CXCR3-positive cells from the same donor showed similar TRBV-TRBJ usage, whereas memory cells showed distinct patterns. Comparably high repertoire diversity was found in both naive subsets, whereas much lower repertoire diversity was found in memory CD8+ T cells.

Sequenced using a NextSeq 550. The Human TCR Profiling Kit (MiLaboratory) was used to prepare UMI-labeled 5' RACE TRB cDNA libraries. The full amount of extracted RNA was used for cDNA synthesis, and the full amount of resulting cDNA was used for PCR amplification. Libraries were prepared in parallel with an identical number of PCR cycles. On the study's bioinformatics: With a minimum of two reads required per UMI, MIGEC and MiXCR pulled out about 49,000 +/- 11,000 unique UMI-labeled TRB cDNA molecules from each library. On average, roughly 40,000 +/- 10,000 functional in-frame TRB CDR3 nucleotide clonotypes lacking stop codons were found per library. Diversity metrics, including normalized Shannon-Wiener and Chao1, were computed in VDJtools after downsampling to 5000 UMI-labeled TRB molecules per sample. VDJtools was used to calculate clonotype-size-weighted physicochemical properties of the central five CDR3 residues, namely interaction energy, strength, volume and Kidera factor 4. TCRdb reprocessed the reads, and each CDR3 protein sequence is entered once, without DNA. Here the V and J calls rest on TCRdb's processing, not on the authors' analysis. For this sample, the table gives about 50,000 distinct CDR3 sequences. The ten largest make up about 0.5% of the sample.

Each CD8+ T cell subset was flow-sorted in triplicate, with roughly 330,000 cells per subset placed directly into RLT lysis buffer. To keep memory contaminants out, a stringent definition of naive CD8+ T cells was applied: CD45RO-CCR7+CD27+CD95-. Peripheral blood mononuclear cells were isolated from buffy coats by standard density gradient centrifugation. A FACSAria III was used to flow-sort naive CXCR3-negative and CXCR3-positive CD8+ T cells. Total RNA was extracted from sorted cells with an RNeasy Mini Kit. The CDR3 runs 14 amino acids, cysteine and phenylalanine included. No DNA is listed. Looking up the germline V gene (reference sequence) yields CDR1 SGHAT and CDR2 FQDESV. Worth noting for this clonotype: Its target antigen remains unknown.

Sequencing input: naive CXCR3+ CD8+ T cells from blood. The cell subset or site label on this specimen signifies: CD45RO-CCR7+CD27+CD95- naive CD8+ T cells expressing CXCR3 (TNR3+). The receptor was isolated from a human donor in good health. Some clones in this sample may be carry-over from other donors' samples. This chain joins TRBV11-1 to TRBJ2-2. The CDR3 protein: CASSRKGNTGELFF.